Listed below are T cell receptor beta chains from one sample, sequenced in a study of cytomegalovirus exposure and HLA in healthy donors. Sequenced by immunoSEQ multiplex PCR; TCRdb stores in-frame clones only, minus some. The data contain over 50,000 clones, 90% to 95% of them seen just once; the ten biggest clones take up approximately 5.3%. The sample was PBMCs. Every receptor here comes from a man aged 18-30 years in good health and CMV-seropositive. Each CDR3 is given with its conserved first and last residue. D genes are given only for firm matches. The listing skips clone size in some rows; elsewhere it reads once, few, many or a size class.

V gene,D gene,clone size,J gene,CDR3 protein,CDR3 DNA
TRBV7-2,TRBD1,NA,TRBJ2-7,CASTPLNRGLDEQYF,TGTGCCAGCACCCCCCTAAACAGGGGGCTAGACGAGCAGTACTTC
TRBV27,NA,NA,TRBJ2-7,CASSWGTPRSYEQYF,TGTGCCAGCAGTTGGGGGACTCCCCGGTCCTACGAGCAGTACTTC
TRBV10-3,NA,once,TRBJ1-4,CAISQGLGNEKLFF,TGTGCCATCAGTCAGGGGCTGGGTAATGAAAAACTGTTTTTT
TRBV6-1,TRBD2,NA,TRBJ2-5,CASVPTSRQETQYF,TGTGCCAGCGTCCCGACTAGCAGACAAGAGACCCAGTACTTC
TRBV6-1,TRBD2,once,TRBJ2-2,CASSESERDPLGGELFF,TGTGCCAGCAGTGAATCGGAGCGGGACCCCCTGGGCGGGGAGCTGTTTTTT
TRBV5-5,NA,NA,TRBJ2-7,CASSLAITLQGRNEQYF,TGTGCCAGCAGCTTGGCCATTACATTACAGGGGAGGAACGAGCAGTACTTC
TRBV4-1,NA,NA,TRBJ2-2,CASSHGVRSAGELFF,TGCGCCAGCAGCCACGGGGTACGGTCAGCCGGGGAGCTGTTTTTT
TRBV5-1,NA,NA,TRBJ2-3,CASSLRGSTDTQYF,TGCGCCAGCAGCCTTAGAGGTAGCACAGATACGCAGTATTTT
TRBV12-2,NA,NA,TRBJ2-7,CASRLAGLAGEGEQYF,TGTGCAAGTCGCTTAGCGGGACTAGCGGGAGAGGGTGAGCAGTACTTC
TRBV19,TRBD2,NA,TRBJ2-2,CASMSGRASTGELFF,TGTGCCAGTATGAGCGGGAGGGCCTCCACCGGGGAGCTGTTTTTT
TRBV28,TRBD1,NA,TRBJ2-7,CASTGRLSGQTGRYEQYF,TGTGCCAGCACCGGGCGCCTATCGGGACAGACAGGTCGGTACGAGCAGTACTTC
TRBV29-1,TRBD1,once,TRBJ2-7,CSVATGGYEQYF,TGCAGCGTCGCGACAGGGGGGTACGAGCAGTACTTC
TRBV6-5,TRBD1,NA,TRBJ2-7,CAIRDRGDEQYF,TGTGCCATCCGGGACAGGGGCGACGAGCAGTACTTC
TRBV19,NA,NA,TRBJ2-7,CASSRGQSSYEQYF,TGTGCCAGTAGTAGAGGGCAGAGCTCCTACGAGCAGTACTTC
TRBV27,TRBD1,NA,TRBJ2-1,CASNFRDRGRRTYNEQFF,TGTGCCAGCAACTTCCGGGACAGGGGACGTCGAACCTACAATGAGCAGTTCTTC
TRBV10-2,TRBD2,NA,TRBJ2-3,CASRGLAGIADTQYF,TGCGCCAGCCGCGGACTAGCGGGAATCGCAGATACGCAGTATTTT
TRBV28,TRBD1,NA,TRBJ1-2,CASSMGTAGGYTF,TGTGCCAGCAGTATGGGGACAGCGGGCGGCTACACCTTC
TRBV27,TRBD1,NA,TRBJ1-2,CASSPWTDRGVYGYTF,TGTGCCAGCAGTCCCTGGACGGACAGGGGGGTCTATGGCTACACCTTC
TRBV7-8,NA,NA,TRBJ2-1,CASSLASPGSYNEQFF,TGTGCCAGCAGCTTAGCGTCCCCAGGCTCCTACAATGAGCAGTTCTTC
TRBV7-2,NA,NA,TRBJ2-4,CASSSSVRGIYF,TGTGCCAGCAGCTCCAGTGTCCGGGGAATCTACTTC
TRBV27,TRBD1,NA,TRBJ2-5,CASSLRTGGLGYGETQYF,TGTGCCAGCAGTCTCCGGACAGGGGGCCTGGGTTACGGAGAGACCCAGTACTTC
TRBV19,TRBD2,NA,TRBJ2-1,CASRVLAGSLYNEQFF,TGTGCCAGTAGGGTTCTAGCGGGAAGTCTCTACAATGAGCAGTTCTTC
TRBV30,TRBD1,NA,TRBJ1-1,CAWSVRQGAEAFF,TGTGCCTGGAGTGTACGGCAGGGGGCCGAAGCTTTCTTT
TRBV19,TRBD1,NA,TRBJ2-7,CASSFGQGDEQYF,TGTGCCAGTAGTTTCGGACAGGGCGACGAGCAGTACTTC
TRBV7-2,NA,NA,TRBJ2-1,CASSLGVGGHEQFF,TGTGCCAGCAGCTTAGGTGTGGGGGGGCATGAGCAGTTCTTC
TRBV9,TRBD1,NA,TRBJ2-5,CASSDWTGGKETQYF,TGTGCCAGCAGCGACTGGACAGGGGGAAAGGAGACCCAGTACTTC
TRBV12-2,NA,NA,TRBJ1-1,CASRLLVDNYTEAFF,TGTGCAAGTCGCTTACTGGTAGACAACTACACTGAAGCTTTCTTT
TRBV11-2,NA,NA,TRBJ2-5,CASSTLRGGSRETQYF,TGTGCCAGCAGCACCCTTAGAGGAGGGAGTCGGGAGACCCAGTACTTC
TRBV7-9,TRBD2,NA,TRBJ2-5,CASSSLLAVQETQYF,TGTGCCAGCAGCAGCTTACTAGCGGTCCAAGAGACCCAGTACTTC
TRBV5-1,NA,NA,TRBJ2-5,CASSLGGLLGTQYF,TGCGCCAGCAGCTTGGGGGGGCTTTTAGGGACCCAGTACTTC
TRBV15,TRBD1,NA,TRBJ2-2,CATSRVGGGTGELFF,TGTGCCACCAGCAGAGTAGGGGGCGGGACCGGGGAGCTGTTTTTT
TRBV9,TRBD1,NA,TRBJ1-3,CASSVGTGTSGNTIYF,TGTGCCAGCAGCGTAGGGACAGGGACCTCTGGAAACACCATATATTTT
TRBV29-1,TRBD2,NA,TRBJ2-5,CSVDAGVWETQYF,TGCAGCGTTGACGCGGGAGTATGGGAGACCCAGTACTTC
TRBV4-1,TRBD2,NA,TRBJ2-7,CASSRTAGDYEQYF,TGCGCCAGCAGCCGAACAGCGGGAGACTACGAGCAGTACTTC
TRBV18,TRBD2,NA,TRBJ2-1,CASSPITGPPGGDEQFF,TGTGCCAGCTCACCCATAACGGGTCCTCCTGGGGGGGATGAGCAGTTCTTC
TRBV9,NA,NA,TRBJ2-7,CASSVQAGWSYEQYF,TGTGCCAGCAGCGTCCAGGCGGGATGGTCCTACGAGCAGTACTTC
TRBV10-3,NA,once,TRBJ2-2,CAIGENTGELFF,TGTGCCATCGGAGAAAACACCGGGGAGCTGTTTTTT
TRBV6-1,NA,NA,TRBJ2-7,CASSDLYEQYF,TGTGCCAGCAGTGATCTCTACGAGCAGTACTTC
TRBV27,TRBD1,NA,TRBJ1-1,CASSLDRANAEAFF,TGTGCCAGCAGTTTAGACAGGGCGAACGCTGAAGCTTTCTTT
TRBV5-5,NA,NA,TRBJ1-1,CASSTGTLNTEAFF,TGTGCCAGCAGCACCGGGACTTTGAACACTGAAGCTTTCTTT
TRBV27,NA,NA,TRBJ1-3,CASSPLGSGNTIYF,TGTGCCAGCAGTCCCTTGGGCAGTGGAAACACCATATATTTT